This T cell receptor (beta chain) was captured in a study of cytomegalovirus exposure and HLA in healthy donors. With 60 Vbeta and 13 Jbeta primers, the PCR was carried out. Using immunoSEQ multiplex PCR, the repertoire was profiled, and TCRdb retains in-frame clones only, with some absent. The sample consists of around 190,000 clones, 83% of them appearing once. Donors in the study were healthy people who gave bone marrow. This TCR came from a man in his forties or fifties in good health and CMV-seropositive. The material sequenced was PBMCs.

Here the CDR3 DNA reads TGTGCCAGCAGCTTGTCCGGGACAGGGGCCCACGAGCAGTACTTC. Translated: CASSLSGTGAHEQYF. V usage is TRBV5-6 and J usage is TRBJ2-7, with TRBD1 matching 10 bases. This CDR3 comprises 15 residues. V shed 1 base, J shed 5 bases, and the junction held 6 bases outside the gene matches. Germline-derived CDR1 and CDR2 are SGHDT and YYEEEE.